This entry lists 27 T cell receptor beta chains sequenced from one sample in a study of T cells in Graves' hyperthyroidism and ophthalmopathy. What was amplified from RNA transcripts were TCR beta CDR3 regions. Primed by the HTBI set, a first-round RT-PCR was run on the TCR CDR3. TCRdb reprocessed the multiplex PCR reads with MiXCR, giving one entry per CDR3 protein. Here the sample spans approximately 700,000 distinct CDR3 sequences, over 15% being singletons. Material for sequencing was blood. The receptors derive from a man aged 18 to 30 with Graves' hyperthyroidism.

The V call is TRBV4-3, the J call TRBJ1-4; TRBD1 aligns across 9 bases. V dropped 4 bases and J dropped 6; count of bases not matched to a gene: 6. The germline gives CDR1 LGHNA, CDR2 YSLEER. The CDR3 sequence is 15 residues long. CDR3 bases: TGCGCCAGCAGCCGTACCGGGACAGGGTATGAAAAACTGTTTTTT. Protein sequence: CASSRTGTGYEKLFF.

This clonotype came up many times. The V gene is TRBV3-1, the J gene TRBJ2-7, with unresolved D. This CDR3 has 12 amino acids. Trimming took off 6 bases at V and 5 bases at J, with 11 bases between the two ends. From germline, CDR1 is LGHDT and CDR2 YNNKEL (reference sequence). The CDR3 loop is CASSSFPHEQYF. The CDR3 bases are TGTGCCAGCAGTTCATTCCCCCACGAGCAGTACTTC.

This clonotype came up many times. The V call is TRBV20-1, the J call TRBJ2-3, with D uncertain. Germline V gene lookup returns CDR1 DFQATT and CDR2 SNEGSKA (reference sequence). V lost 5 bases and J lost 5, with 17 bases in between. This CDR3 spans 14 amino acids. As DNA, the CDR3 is TGCAGTGCTCTCCACGCTCTATTGGGAGATACGCAGTATTTT. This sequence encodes CSALHALLGDTQYF.

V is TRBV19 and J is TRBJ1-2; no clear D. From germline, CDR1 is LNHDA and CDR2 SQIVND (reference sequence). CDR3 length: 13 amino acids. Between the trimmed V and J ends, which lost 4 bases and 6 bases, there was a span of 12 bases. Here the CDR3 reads CASSTRTEDGYTF. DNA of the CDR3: TGTGCCAGTAGTACCCGGACGGAAGATGGCTACACCTTC.

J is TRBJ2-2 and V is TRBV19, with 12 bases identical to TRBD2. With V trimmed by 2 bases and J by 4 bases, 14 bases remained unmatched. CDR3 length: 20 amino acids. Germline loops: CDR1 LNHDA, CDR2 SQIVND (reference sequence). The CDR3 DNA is TGTGCCAGTAGTATAAGTTGGACTAGCGGGATTCCCCGGAGCACCGGGGAGCTGTTTTTT. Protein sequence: CASSISWTSGIPRSTGELFF.

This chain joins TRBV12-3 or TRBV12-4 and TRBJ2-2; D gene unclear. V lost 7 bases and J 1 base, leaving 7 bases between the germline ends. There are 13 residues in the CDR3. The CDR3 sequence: CASNYGNTGELFF. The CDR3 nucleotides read TGTGCCAGCAATTATGGGAACACCGGGGAGCTGTTTTTT.

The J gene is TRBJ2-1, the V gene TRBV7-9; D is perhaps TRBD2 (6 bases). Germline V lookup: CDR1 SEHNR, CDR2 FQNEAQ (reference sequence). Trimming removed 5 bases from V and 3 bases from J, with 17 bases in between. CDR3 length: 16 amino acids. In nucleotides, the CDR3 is TGTGCCAGCAGCCCTCGGGGTAGCGGTCTCTACAATGAGCAGTTCTTC. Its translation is CASSPRGSGLYNEQFF.

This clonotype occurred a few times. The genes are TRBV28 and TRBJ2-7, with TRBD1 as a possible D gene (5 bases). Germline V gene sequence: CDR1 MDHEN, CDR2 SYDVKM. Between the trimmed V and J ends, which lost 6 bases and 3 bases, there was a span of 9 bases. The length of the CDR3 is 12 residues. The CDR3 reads CASSREYYEQYF. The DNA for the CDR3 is TGTGCCAGCAGCAGGGAATACTACGAGCAGTACTTC.

The CDR3 reads CASSQGESYNEQFF. Here the CDR3 DNA reads TGTGCCAGCAGCCAAGGGGAGTCTTACAATGAGCAGTTCTTC. The chain has TRBV4-2 and TRBJ2-1; D might be TRBD2 (5 bases). Trimming left V 1 base short and J 4 bases short, with 8 bases between. The CDR3 length is 14 residues. Germline V gene lookup returns CDR1 LGHNA and CDR2 YNFKEQ.

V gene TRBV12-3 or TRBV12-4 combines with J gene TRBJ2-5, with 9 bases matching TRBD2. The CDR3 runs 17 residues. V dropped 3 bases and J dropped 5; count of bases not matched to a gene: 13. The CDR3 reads CASSLGRGGRALETQYF. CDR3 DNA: TGTGCCAGCAGTTTGGGGCGAGGCGGGAGGGCCTTGGAGACCCAGTACTTC.

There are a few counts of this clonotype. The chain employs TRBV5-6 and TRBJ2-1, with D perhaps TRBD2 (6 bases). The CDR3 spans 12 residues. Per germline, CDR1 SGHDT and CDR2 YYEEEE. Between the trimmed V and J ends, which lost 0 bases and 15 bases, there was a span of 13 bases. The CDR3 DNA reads TGTGCCAGCAGCTTGGGGGACTTAGGGATGTTCTTC. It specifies CASSLGDLGMFF. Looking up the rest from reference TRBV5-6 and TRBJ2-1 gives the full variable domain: DAGVTQSPTHLIKTRGQQVTLRCSPKSGHDTVSWYQQALGQGPQFIFQYYEEEERQRGNFPDRFSGHQFPNYSSELNVNALLLGDSALYLCASSLGDLGMFFGPGTRLTVL.

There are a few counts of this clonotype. CDR3 nucleotides: TGTGCCAGCCGGGGACTCCGCGAGCAGTACTTC. This translates into CASRGLREQYF. The chain carries TRBV6-2 or TRBV6-3 and TRBJ2-7; maybe TRBD2 (6 bases). The length of the CDR3 is 11 residues. CDR1 and CDR2 (germline): MNHEY, SVGEGT. Trimming removed 8 bases at V and 6 bases at J, with 11 bases between.

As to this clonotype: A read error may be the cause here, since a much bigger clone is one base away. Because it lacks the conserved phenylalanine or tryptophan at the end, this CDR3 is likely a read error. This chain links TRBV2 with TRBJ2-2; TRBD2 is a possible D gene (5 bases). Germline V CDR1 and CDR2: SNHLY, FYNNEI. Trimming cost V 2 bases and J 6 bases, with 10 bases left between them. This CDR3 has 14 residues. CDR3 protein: CASSEWAEAGELFL. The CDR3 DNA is TGTGCCAGCAGTGAATGGGCGGAGGCCGGGGAGCTGTTTCTT.

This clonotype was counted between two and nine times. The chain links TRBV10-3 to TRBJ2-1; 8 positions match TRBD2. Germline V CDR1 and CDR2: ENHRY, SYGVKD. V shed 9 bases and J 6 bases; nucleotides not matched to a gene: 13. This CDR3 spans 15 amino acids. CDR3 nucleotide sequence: TGTGCCATTCTCGGCAGAGCGGGAGCCGTCAATGAGCAGTTCTTC. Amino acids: CAILGRAGAVNEQFF.

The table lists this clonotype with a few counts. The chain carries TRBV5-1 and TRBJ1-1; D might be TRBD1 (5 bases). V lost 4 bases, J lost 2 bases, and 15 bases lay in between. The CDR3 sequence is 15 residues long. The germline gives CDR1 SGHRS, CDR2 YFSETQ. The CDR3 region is CASSPWTRSNTEAFF. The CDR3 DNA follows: TGCGCCAGCAGCCCATGGACACGATCTAACACTGAAGCTTTCTTT.

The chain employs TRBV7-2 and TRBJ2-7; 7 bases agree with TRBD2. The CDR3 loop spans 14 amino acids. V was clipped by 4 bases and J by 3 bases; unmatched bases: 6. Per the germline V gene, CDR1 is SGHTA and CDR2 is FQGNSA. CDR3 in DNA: TGTGCCAGCAGCTCCGATGGGGGGGGCTACGAGCAGTACTTC. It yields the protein CASSSDGGGYEQYF.

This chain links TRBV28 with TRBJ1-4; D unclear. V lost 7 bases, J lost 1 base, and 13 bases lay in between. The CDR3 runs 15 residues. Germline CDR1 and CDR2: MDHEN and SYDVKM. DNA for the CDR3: TGTGCCAGCAACGGAGGGTTGGGAACTAATGAAAAACTGTTTTTT. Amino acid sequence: CASNGGLGTNEKLFF.

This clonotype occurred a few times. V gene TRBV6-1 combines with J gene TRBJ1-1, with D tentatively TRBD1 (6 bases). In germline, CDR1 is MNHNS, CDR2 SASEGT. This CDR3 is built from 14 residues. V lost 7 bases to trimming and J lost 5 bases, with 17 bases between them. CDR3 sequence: CASKQGFQETEAFF. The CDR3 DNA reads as TGTGCCAGCAAGCAGGGGTTTCAGGAGACTGAAGCTTTCTTT.

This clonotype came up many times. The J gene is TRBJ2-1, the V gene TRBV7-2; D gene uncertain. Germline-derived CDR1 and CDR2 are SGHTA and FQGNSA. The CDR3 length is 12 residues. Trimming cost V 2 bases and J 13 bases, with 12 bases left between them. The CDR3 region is CASSLYPQPQFF. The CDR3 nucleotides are TGTGCCAGCAGCTTATACCCACAGCCTCAGTTCTTC.

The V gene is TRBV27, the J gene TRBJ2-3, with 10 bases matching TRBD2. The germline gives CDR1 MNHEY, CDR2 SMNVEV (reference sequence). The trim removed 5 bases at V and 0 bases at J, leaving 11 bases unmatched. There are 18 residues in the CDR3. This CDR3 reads CASSTRQREGMSTDTQYF. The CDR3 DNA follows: TGTGCCAGCAGTACCCGACAGCGGGAGGGCATGAGCACAGATACGCAGTATTTT.

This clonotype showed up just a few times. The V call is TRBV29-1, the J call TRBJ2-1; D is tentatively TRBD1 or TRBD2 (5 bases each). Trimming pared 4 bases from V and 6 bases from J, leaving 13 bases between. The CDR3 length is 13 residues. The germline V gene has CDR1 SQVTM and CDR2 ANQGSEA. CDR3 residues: CSVAGLAFNEQFF. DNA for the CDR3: TGCAGCGTTGCGGGGCTAGCTTTCAATGAGCAGTTCTTC.

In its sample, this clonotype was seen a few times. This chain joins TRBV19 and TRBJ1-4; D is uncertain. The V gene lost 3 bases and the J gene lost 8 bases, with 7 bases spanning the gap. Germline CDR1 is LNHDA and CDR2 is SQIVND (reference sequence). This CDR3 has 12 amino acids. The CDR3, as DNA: TGTGCCAGTAGTATGACGGCAGAAAAACTGTTTTTT. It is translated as CASSMTAEKLFF.

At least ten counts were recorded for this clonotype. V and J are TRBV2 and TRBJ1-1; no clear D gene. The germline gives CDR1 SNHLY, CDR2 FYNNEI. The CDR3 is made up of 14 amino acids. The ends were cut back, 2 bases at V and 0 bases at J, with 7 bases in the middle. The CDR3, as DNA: TGTGCCAGCAGTGAAAGGCTTATGAACACTGAAGCTTTCTTT. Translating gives CASSERLMNTEAFF.

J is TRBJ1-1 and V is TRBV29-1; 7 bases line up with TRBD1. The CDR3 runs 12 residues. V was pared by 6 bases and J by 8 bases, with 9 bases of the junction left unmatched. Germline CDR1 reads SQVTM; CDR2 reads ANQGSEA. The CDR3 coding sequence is TGCAGCGTCGCACACCAGACAGGGGAAGCTTTCTTT. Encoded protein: CSVAHQTGEAFF.

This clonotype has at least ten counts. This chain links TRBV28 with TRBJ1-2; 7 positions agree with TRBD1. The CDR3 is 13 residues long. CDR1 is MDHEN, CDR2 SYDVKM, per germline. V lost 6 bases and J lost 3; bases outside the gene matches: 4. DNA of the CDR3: TGTGCCAGCAGCGGACAGGCGGACTATGGCTACACCTTC. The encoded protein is CASSGQADYGYTF.

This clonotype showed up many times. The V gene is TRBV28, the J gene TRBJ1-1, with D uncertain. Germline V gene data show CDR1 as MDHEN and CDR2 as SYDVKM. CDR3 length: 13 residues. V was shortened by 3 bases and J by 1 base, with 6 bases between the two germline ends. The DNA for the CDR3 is TGTGCCAGCAGTTTTGAGGAGAACACTGAAGCTTTCTTT. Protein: CASSFEENTEAFF.

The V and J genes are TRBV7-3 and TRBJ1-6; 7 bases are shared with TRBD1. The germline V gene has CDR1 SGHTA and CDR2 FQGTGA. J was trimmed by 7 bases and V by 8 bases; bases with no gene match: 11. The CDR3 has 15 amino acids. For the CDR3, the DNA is TGTGCCAGCGGCTCCGGGACAGCTAAGAATTCACCCCTCCACTTT. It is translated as CASGSGTAKNSPLHF.